What follows describes a single TCR beta chain. There is no known antigen for this receptor. No base quality information exists; no much larger clone differs at one position. Enrolling through a virtual design, the prospective study's participants ranged in age from roughly 18 to 100 years and lived across roughly 24 United States geographic areas. To assign participants to cohorts, the prospective study relied on clinical history that participants themselves reported in a screening survey and a study questionnaire. ImmuneRACE Cohort 3 recovered participants were defined by two consecutive negative NP/OP PCR tests, healthcare professional clearance, or symptom resolution. In the prospective study, mobile phlebotomists collected whole blood, serum and a nasopharyngeal or oropharyngeal swab from each participant. Participants in the prospective study had the option to provide additional blood draws and questionnaires over a roughly two-month period. Prospective study blood samples were shipped either frozen or at room temperature before DNA extraction.

TCRbeta CDR3 regions were amplified from genomic DNA by means of the immunoSEQ Assay, a bias-controlled multiplex PCR. As for the authors' bioinformatics: Within the assay, amplification of reference gene primers was used to estimate how many nucleated cells each sample contained. To quantify the absolute abundance of each unique TCRbeta CDR3 rearrangement, sequence reads were collapsed and filtered. For each sample, productive Simpson clonality was calculated as the square root of Simpson's diversity index across productive rearrangements. TCRdb took this table from immuneACCESS and kept in-frame rearrangements with V and J called. Such tables lack part of the clones; where checked against another copy, unresolved V genes explain under half of the gap, and the rest is unexplained. The DNA gave D and trimming, while V, J and clone size come from that table. This sample comprises around 300,000 clones, around 90% of them detected only once. The ten largest make up 0.75% to 1% of the sample.

This specimen comes from a study of blood T cell repertoires in COVID-19 (dated by TCRdb to the early 2020s). Background for the entire study: Samples from collaborators originated in the United States, Italy and Spain and spanned both the acute and convalescent phases of COVID-19. The material from the prospective study consisted of cDNA or gDNA derived from T cells, B-cell-depleted T cells, or PBMCs. Subjects who had been exposed to COVID-19, were actively infected with it, or had recovered from it provided the deeply sampled blood TCRbeta repertoires that made up the dataset. The repertoires were released in a freely available public database intended as a resource for research on the immune response to SARS-CoV-2. The samples were drawn from two sources: the first 160 participants of the ongoing ImmuneRACE study, and 950 to 1,500 subjects contributed by 6 global collaborators. Sample metadata almost always included a de-identified subject ID, COVID-19 status, age in years and sex. Where HLA class I and class II types were available, the types were taken from metadata supplied by the sample provider, not from assay-based typing.

The V end gives up 4 bases and the J end 4 bases, leaving 4 bases in the junction not matched to a gene. Sequences LGHNA (CDR1) and YNFKEQ (CDR2) are obtained from the germline V gene. Including cysteine and phenylalanine, the CDR3 has 14 amino acids. Only the CDR3 portion is preserved as DNA: 42 bases, with reading frame beginning at the first base. Overall results and qualifications from the work: Clinical and demographic metadata were provided uncurated, with the amount varying by source and participant.

The specimen was PBMCs or T cells enriched from blood (not recorded which). The chain uses TRBV4-2 and TRBJ2-3; 8 central bases correspond to TRBD2. The sequence was obtained from a woman aged 30 to 39 who had recovered from COVID-19. The CDR3 here reads CASSPGLGSDTQYF. The nucleotide sequence is TGTGCCAGCAGCCCGGGACTAGGATCAGATACGCAGTATTTT.